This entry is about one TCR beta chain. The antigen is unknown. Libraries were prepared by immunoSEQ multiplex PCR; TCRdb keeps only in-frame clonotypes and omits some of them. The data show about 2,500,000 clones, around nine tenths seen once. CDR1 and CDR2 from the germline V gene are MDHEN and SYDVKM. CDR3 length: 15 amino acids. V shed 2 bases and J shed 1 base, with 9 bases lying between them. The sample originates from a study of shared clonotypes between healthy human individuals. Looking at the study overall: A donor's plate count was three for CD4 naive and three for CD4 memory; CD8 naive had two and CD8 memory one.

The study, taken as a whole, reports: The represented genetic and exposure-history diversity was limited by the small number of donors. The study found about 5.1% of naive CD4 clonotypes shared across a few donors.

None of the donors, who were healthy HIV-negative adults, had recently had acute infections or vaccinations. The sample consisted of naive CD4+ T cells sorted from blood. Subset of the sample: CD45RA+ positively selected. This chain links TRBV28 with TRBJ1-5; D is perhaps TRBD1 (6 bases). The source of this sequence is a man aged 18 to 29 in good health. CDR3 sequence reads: CASSLEGGSNQPQHF. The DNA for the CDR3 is TGTGCCAGCAGTTTAGAGGGGGGAAGCAATCAGCCCCAGCATTTT.